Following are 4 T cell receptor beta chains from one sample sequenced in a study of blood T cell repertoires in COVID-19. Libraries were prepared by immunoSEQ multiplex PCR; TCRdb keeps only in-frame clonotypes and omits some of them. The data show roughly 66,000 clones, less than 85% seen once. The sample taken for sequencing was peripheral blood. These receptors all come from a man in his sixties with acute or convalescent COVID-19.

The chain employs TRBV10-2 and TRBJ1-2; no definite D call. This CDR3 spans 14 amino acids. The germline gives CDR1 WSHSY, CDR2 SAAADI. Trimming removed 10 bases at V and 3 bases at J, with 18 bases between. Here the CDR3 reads CATQDHSSYYGYTF. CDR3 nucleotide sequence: TGCGCCACTCAAGATCACAGCTCCTACTATGGCTACACCTTC.

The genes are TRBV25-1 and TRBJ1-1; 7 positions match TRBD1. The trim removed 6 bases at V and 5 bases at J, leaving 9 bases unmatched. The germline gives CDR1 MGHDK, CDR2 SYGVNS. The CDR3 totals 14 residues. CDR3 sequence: CASRGTGVQTEAFF. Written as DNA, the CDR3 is TGTGCCAGCAGGGGTACAGGGGTGCAGACTGAAGCTTTCTTT.

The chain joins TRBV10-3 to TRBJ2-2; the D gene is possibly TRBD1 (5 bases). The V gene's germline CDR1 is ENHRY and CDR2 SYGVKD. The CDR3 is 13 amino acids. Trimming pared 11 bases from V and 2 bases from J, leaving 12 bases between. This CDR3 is CALRGFNTGELFF. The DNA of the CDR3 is TGTGCCCTAAGGGGCTTTAACACCGGGGAGCTGTTTTTT.

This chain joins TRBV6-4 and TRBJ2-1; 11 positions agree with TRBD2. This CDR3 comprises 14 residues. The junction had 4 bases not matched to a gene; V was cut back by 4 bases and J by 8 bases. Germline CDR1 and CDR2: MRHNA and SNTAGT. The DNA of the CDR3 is TGTGCCAGCAGTGTAGCGGGGGGGCCGGATGAGCAGTTCTTC. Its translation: CASSVAGGPDEQFF.